A selection of T cell receptor beta chains follows, all from one sample in a study of blood T cell repertoires in COVID-19. Clones were read by immunoSEQ multiplex PCR, and TCRdb kept only the in-frame ones, dropping some. The sample has over 50,000 clones, 84% seen once. What was sequenced was peripheral blood. The source is a man in his fifties with acute or convalescent COVID-19. CDR3s include the opening cysteine and the closing phenylalanine or tryptophan. Fields, in order: J gene, clone size, V gene, D gene, CDR3 DNA, CDR3 protein. The D gene is left open where the match is weak. Only part of the rows carry a size: once, few, many, or a class if the clone is expanded.

TRBJ1-2 NA TRBV28 NA TGTGCCAGCAGTATCGTTGGAGAAGGCTACACCTTC CASSIVGEGYTF
TRBJ2-3 NA TRBV7-9 NA TGTGCCAGCAGCTTCTACGGGGGGCCAAGCACAGATACGCAGTATTTT CASSFYGGPSTDTQYF
TRBJ2-2 many TRBV19 TRBD2 TGTGCCAGTAGTATCCGGCGGGGGGAAAACACCGGGGAGCTGTTTTTT CASSIRRGENTGELFF
TRBJ1-1 once TRBV7-6 TRBD1 TGTGCCAGCAGCTCGACAGGGTATAATACTGAAGCTTTCTTT CASSSTGYNTEAFF
TRBJ1-1 NA TRBV2 TRBD1 TGTGCCAGTCGAGAGGGGGCGAACACTGAAGCTTTCTTT CASREGANTEAFF
TRBJ2-7 NA TRBV12-3/TRBV12-4 NA TGTGCCAGCAGTTTAGGGCGGGGCTACGAGCAGTACTTC CASSLGRGYEQYF
TRBJ1-2 once TRBV6-5 TRBD1 TGTGCCAGCAGCCGGGACAGTCTTCGTGGCTACACCTTC CASSRDSLRGYTF
TRBJ2-7 few TRBV19 TRBD1 TGTGCCAGTAATCAACCGGGACAGGGAAACGAGCAGTACTTC CASNQPGQGNEQYF
TRBJ2-2 NA TRBV14 TRBD2 TGTGCCAGCAGCCAGGGACTAGCGGGCCTAACTGGAGCCGGGGAGCTGTTTTTT CASSQGLAGLTGAGELFF
TRBJ1-2 NA TRBV6-5 TRBD1 TGTGCCAGCAGTTTCCAGGGGGGAGCTAACTATGGCTACACCTTC CASSFQGGANYGYTF
TRBJ2-2 NA TRBV27 TRBD1 TGTGCCAGCAGTATGACAGGGGCGGACACCGGGGAGCTGTTTTTT CASSMTGADTGELFF
TRBJ2-6 NA TRBV6-5 TRBD1 TGTGCCAGCAGGACAGGGTCCTCTGGGGCCAACGTCCTGACTTTC CASRTGSSGANVLTF
TRBJ1-2 NA TRBV28 NA TGTGCCAGCAGTTCTGAGGGGGTAGGATATGGCTACACCTTC CASSSEGVGYGYTF
TRBJ2-7 NA TRBV4-1 NA TGCGCCAGCAGCCAGACCGGGATCGGAGGCGAGCAGTACTTC CASSQTGIGGEQYF
TRBJ1-3 NA TRBV9 TRBD1 TGTGCCAGCAGCGGGACACCGGGACAGGGGGCTTCTGGAAACACCATATATTTT CASSGTPGQGASGNTIYF
TRBJ2-1 NA TRBV5-1 TRBD2 TGCGCCAGCAGCTTGGTCCCGGTTTCGGGAGGGTCCTACAATGAGCAGTTCTTC CASSLVPVSGGSYNEQFF
TRBJ1-1 NA TRBV15 TRBD1 TGTGCCACCAGCAAGGGACAGGGGGCCGGAGGGGCTGAAGCTTTCTTT CATSKGQGAGGAEAFF
TRBJ2-7 NA TRBV28 TRBD2 TGTGCCAGCAGTTCGTCTAGCGGGAAGCTCGAGCAGTACTTC CASSSSSGKLEQYF
TRBJ1-6 NA TRBV6-2/TRBV6-3 NA TGTGCCAGCAGTCCCATACAGGGCTACTATAATTCACCCCTCCACTTT CASSPIQGYYNSPLHF
TRBJ2-7 NA TRBV18 TRBD2 TGTGCCAGCTCCCCCGGCCCTAGCGGGACTTACGAGCAGTACTTC CASSPGPSGTYEQYF
TRBJ2-3 NA TRBV27 TRBD2 TGTGCCAGCACCTATAGCGGGGCTAGCACAGATACGCAGTATTTT CASTYSGASTDTQYF
TRBJ1-1 few TRBV1 NA TGCACCAGCAGCCTCCCGACAAGCCACACTGAAGCTTTCTTT CTSSLPTSHTEAFF
TRBJ1-6 NA TRBV28 NA TGTGCCAGCAGCCTGGATGGAGATTCACCCCTCCACTTT CASSLDGDSPLHF
TRBJ2-2 NA TRBV7-3 NA TGTGCCAGCAGCCCCAGTCATTGGTCGAACACCGGGGAGCTGTTTTTT CASSPSHWSNTGELFF
TRBJ2-2 once TRBV7-9 NA TGTGCCAGCAGCTTCCCAGCGAACACCGGGGAGCTGTTTTTT CASSFPANTGELFF